The TCR beta chain under discussion was sequenced for a study of blood T cell repertoires in COVID-19. Study context: COVID-19 samples from acute and convalescent phases originated in the United States, Italy and Spain. T cells, B-cell-depleted T cells, or PBMCs provided the cDNA or gDNA that served as material.

Per the authors' pipeline: Nucleated cell counts were estimated from reference gene primer amplification. Generated by immunoSEQ multiplex PCR, the TCRdb table keeps only in-frame clones and is missing some. That table furnishes V, J and clone size, whereas the DNA furnished D and trimming. The data hold under 200,000 clones, with roughly 77% observed a single time. The Seattle patients, enrolled during active infection, were followed longitudinally. The specimen was peripheral blood. The source of this sequence is a woman in her forties with COVID-19, enrolled during active disease.

The CDR3 nucleotides are TGTGCCAGCAGCTTGGACAGGGGGCTCACTGAAGCTTTCTTT. It yields the protein CASSLDRGLTEAFF. The chain is built from TRBV7-9 and TRBJ1-1; 11 nucleotides line up with TRBD1. J was trimmed by 4 bases and V by 3 bases; bases with no gene match: 1. This CDR3 contains 14 residues. Germline CDR1 reads SEHNR; CDR2 reads FQNEAQ (reference sequence).